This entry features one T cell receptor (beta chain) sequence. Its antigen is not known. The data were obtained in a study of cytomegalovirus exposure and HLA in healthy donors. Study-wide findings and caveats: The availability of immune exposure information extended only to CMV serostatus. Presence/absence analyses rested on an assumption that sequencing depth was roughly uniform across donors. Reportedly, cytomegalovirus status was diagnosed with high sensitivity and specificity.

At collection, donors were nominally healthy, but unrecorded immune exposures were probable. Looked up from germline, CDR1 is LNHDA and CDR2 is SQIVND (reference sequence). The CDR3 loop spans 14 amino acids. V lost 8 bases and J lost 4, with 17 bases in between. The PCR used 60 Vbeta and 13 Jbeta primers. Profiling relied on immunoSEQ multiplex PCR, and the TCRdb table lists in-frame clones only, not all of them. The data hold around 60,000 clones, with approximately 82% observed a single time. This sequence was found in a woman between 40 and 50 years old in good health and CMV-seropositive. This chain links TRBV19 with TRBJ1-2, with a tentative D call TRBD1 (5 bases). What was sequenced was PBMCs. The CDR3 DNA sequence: TGTGCCAGTCGGGCCTTCGACAGCAGCTATGGCTACACCTTC. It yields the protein CASRAFDSSYGYTF.